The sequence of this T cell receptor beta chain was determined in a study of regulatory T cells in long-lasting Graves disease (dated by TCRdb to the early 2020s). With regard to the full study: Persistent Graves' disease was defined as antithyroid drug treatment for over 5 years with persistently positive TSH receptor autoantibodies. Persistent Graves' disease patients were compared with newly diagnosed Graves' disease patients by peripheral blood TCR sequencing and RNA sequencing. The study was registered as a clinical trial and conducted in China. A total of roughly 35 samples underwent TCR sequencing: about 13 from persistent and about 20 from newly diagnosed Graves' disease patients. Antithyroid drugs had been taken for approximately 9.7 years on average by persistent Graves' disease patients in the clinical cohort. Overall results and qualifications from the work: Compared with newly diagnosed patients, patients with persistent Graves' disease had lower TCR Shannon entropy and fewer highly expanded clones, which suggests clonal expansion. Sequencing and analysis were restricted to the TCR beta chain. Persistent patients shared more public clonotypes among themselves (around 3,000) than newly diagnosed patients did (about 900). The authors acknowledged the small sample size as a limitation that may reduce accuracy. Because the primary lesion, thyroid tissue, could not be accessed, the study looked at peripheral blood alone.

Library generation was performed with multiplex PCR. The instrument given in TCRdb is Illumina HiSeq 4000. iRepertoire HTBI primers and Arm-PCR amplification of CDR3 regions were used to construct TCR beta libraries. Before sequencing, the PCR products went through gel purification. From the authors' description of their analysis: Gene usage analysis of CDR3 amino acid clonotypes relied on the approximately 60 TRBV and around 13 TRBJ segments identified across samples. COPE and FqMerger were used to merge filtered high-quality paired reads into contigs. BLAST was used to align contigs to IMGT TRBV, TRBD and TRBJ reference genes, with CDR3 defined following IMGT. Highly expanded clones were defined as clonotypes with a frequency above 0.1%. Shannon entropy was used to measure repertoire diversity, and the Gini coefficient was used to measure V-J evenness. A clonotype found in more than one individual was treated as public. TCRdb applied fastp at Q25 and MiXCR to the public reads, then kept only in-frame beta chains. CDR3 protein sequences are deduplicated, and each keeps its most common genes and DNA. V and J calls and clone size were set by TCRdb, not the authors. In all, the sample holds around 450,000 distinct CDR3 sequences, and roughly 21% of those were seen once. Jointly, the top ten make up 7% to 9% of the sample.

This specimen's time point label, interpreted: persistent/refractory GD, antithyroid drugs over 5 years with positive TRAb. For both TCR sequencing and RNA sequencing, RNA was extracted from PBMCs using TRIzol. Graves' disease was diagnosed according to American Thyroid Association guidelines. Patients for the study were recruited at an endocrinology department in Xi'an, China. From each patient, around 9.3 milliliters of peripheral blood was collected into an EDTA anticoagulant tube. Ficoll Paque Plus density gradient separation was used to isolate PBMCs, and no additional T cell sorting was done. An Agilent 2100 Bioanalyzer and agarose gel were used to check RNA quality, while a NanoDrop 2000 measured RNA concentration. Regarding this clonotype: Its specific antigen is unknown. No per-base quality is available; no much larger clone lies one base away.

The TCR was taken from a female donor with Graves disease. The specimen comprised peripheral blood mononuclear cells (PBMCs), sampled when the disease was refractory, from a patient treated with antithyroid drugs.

The CDR3 reads CASSLSQGNTIYF. The DNA sequence reads TGTGCCAGCAGTTTATCGCAGGGGAACACCATATATTTT. The rearranged segments are TRBV12-3 or TRBV12-4 and TRBJ1-3, and possibly TRBD1, on 6 matching bases. The CDR3 covers 13 residues, taking in both the cysteine and the phenylalanine. The read is trimmed to its CDR3 DNA, 39 bases read in frame from base 1. Between the V and J ends, shortened by 2 bases and 7 bases respectively, the junction contains 9 bases.